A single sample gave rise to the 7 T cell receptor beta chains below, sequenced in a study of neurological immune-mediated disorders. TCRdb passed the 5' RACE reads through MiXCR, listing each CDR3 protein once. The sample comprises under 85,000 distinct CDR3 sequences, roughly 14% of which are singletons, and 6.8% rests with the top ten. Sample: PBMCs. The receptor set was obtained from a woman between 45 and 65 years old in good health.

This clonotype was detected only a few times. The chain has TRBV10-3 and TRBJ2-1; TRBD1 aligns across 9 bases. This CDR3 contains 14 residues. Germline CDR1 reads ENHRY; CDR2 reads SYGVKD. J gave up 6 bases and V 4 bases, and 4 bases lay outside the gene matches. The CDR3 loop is CAISGDRARNEQFF. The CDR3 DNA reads TGTGCCATCAGTGGGGACAGGGCACGCAATGAGCAGTTCTTC.

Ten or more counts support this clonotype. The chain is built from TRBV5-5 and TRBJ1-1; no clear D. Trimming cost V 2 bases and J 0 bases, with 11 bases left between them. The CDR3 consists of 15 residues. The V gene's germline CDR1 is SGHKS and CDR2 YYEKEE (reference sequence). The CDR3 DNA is TGTGCCAGCAGCTTCCTTAGGGCGATGAACACTGAAGCTTTCTTT. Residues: CASSFLRAMNTEAFF.

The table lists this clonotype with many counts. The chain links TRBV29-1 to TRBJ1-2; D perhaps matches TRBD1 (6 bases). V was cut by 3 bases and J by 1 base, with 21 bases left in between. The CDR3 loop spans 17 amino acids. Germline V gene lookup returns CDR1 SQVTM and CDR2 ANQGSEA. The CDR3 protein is CSVEQPDLTGYNYGYTF. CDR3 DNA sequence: TGCAGCGTTGAGCAGCCAGATTTGACAGGCTATAACTATGGCTACACCTTC. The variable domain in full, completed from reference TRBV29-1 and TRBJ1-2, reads SAVISQKPSRDICQRGTSLTIQCQVDSQVTMMFWYRQQPGQSLTLIATANQGSEATYESGFVIDKFPISRPNLTFSTLTVSNMSPEDSSIYLCSVEQPDLTGYNYGYTFGSGTRLTVV.

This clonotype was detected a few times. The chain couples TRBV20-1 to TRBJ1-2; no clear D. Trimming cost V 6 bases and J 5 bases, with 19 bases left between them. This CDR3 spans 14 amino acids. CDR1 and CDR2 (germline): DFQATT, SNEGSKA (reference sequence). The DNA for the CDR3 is TGCAGTGCGTCATCTCGTGGGCGGATTTATGGCTACACCTTC. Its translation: CSASSRGRIYGYTF.

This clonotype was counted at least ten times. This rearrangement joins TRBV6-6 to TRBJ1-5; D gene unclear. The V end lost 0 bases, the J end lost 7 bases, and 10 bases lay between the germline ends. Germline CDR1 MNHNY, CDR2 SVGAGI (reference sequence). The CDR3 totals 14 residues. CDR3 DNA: TGTGCCAGCAGTTACTCCAAGAAGGGCCAGCCCCAGCATTTT. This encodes CASSYSKKGQPQHF.

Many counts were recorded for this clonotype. CDR3 sequence: CASSSSGTVKNIQYF. The CDR3 DNA is TGTGCCAGCAGTTCGTCGGGGACAGTTAAAAACATTCAGTACTTC. The chain combines TRBV28 with TRBJ2-4, with 7 bases lining up with TRBD1. The CDR3 extends over 15 amino acids. Germline V CDR1 and CDR2: MDHEN, SYDVKM. V was pared by 4 bases and J by 4 bases, with 7 bases of the junction left unmatched.

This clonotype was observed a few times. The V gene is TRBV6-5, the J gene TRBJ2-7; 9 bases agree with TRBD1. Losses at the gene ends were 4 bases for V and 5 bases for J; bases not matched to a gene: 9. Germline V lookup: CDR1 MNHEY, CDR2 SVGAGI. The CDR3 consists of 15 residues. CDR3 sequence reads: CASSFRDRVAHEQYF. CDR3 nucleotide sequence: TGTGCCAGCAGTTTCCGGGACAGGGTAGCCCACGAGCAGTACTTC.